The clone carrying this TCR beta chain came up once. Measured with immunoSEQ multiplex PCR; TCRdb has only the in-frame clones, and not every one. This sample has roughly 400,000 clones, with just under 90% found just once. The CDR3 extends over 12 amino acids. The V gene lost 2 bases and the J gene lost 1 base, with 3 bases spanning the gap. Germline loops: CDR1 ENHRY, CDR2 SYGVKD. This record comes from a study of blood T cell repertoires in COVID-19. Study-wide background: The samples span acute and convalescent COVID-19 from the United States, Italy and Spain.

The V gene is TRBV10-3, the J gene TRBJ2-7; D gene uncertain. The sequenced sample was PBMCs or T cells enriched from blood (not recorded which). This receptor was taken from a woman in her twenties or thirties who had recovered from COVID-19. The CDR3 DNA sequence: TGTGCCATCAGTGAGCGGTCCTACGAGCAGTACTTC. As protein: CAISERSYEQYF.